These T cell receptor beta chains were read from a single sample in a study of T-cell reconstitution after alpha-beta-depleted transplantation in children. TCRdb itself ran the PCR reads through MiXCR, one entry per CDR3 protein. This sample has around 190,000 distinct CDR3 sequences, with 5.5% to 7% found just once. This specimen was PBMCs, taken before TCRalphabeta/CD19-depleted stem cell transplant. Receptors originate from a boy under 10 years old with acute lymphoblastic leukemia, due to receive a stem cell transplant. Both conserved end residues are part of each CDR3. D genes are given only for firm matches. The size entry is marked missing in some rows and otherwise reads once, few, many or a size class.

TRBV20-1,TRBJ1-5,NA,NA,TGCAGTGCCATACGCCCGGGAGGTCAGCCCCAGCATTTT,CSAIRPGGQPQHF
TRBV28,TRBJ1-3,NA,few,TGTGCCAGCAGTTTCCACCGACAGGTGGATGCAAGCTCTGGAAACACCATATATTTT,CASSFHRQVDASSGNTIYF
TRBV6-6,TRBJ1-5,NA,few,TGTGCCAGCAGGACGCCCCCGGATCAGCCCCAGCATTTT,CASRTPPDQPQHF
TRBV20-1,TRBJ2-7,NA,many,TGCAGTGCTAGCACAAACAGGGTCTCCTACGAGCAGTACTTC,CSASTNRVSYEQYF
TRBV5-1,TRBJ2-2,NA,many,TGCGCCAGCAGCCCGAGGGTAGCGAACACCGGGGAGCTGTTTTTT,CASSPRVANTGELFF
TRBV27,TRBJ1-5,NA,few,TGTGCCAGCGCTCAGGGGAGTAATCAGCCCCAGCATTTT,CASAQGSNQPQHF
TRBV7-9,TRBJ2-2,NA,few,TGTGCCAGCAGCTTAGAAGTACCGGGGCCCGGGGAGCTGTTTTTT,CASSLEVPGPGELFF
TRBV15,TRBJ2-3,TRBD2,many,TGTGCCACCAGCAGAGATCTGTCTCGGCGGGAAGCGGGGGAAGAGTATTTT,CATSRDLSRREAGEEYF
TRBV20-1,TRBJ2-2,NA,NA,TGCAGTGCTATAAAGACGGGGTTTGCCGGGGAGCTGTTTTTT,CSAIKTGFAGELFF
TRBV11-2,TRBJ2-5,NA,many,TGTGCCAGCAGCCTTAGGGGATCACCGGGGACCCAGTACTTC,CASSLRGSPGTQYF
TRBV6-4,TRBJ1-1,TRBD1,NA,TGTGCCAGCAGCTCCTGGGGGTGGGGGACAGCAAATAAGAACACTGAAGCTTTCTTT,CASSSWGWGTANKNTEAFF
TRBV20-1,TRBJ2-1,TRBD2,few,TGCAGTGCTAGACAGGGCCTAGCGGCCTACAATGAGCAGTTCTTC,CSARQGLAAYNEQFF
TRBV14,TRBJ1-2,NA,NA,TGTGCCAGCAGCCAGGTGGGAGTAGCTGGCTACACCTTC,CASSQVGVAGYTF
TRBV7-8,TRBJ2-5,NA,many,TGTGCCAGCAGCTTAGCCGGAGGATCGCAGGGAGAGACCCAGTACTTC,CASSLAGGSQGETQYF
TRBV7-9,TRBJ2-3,NA,many,TGTGCCAGCAGCAGGACACAACATACGCAGTATTTT,CASSRTQHTQYF
TRBV7-2,TRBJ2-7,NA,many,TGTGCCAGCAGCCTAGGTACACTGGAGCAGTACTTC,CASSLGTLEQYF
TRBV29-1,TRBJ1-1,NA,many,TGCAGCGTTGCCCCGGACTTGAACACTGAAGCTTTCTTT,CSVAPDLNTEAFF
TRBV28,TRBJ1-2,NA,many,TGTGCCAGCACCATTAATAATAAGGGCTACACCTTC,CASTINNKGYTF
TRBV7-2,TRBJ2-7,TRBD1,few,TGTGCCAGCAGCCCGGACAGGGAGTATAGGGAGCAGTACTTC,CASSPDREYREQYF
TRBV3-1,TRBJ2-5,NA,many,TGTGCCAGCAGCCAAGTTGGCGAGACCCAGTACTTC,CASSQVGETQYF
TRBV10-3,TRBJ1-2,NA,few,TGTGCCATCAGTGAGTCGGGGGCGGATGGCTACACCTTC,CAISESGADGYTF
TRBV12-3/TRBV12-4,TRBJ2-3,TRBD2,NA,TGTGCCAGCAGTTTAGCGCGACTAGCGGGGGTCACCGGCGATACGCAGTATTTT,CASSLARLAGVTGDTQYF
TRBV20-1,TRBJ1-5,TRBD1,NA,TGCTGTGCTAGGACAGGGGGCAGCTCTAGCAATCAGCCCCAGCATTTT,CCARTGGSSSNQPQHF
TRBV7-9,TRBJ1-1,NA,many,TGTGCCAGCAGCTTAGCGGCAGGGGTGAACACTGAAGCTTTCTTT,CASSLAAGVNTEAFF
TRBV5-1,TRBJ2-7,TRBD2,few,TGCGCCAGCAGCTTAGCGGGGGCCTACCCCGACGAGCAGTACTTC,CASSLAGAYPDEQYF
TRBV28,TRBJ1-5,NA,few,TGTGCCAGCAGTTTTGATGCAGGATTCGGGCAGCCCCAGCATTTT,CASSFDAGFGQPQHF
TRBV20-1,TRBJ2-4,TRBD2,NA,TGCAGTGCTAGAGATCTTAGACTAGCGGGGGCCCTAGCCAAAAACATTCAGTACTTC,CSARDLRLAGALAKNIQYF